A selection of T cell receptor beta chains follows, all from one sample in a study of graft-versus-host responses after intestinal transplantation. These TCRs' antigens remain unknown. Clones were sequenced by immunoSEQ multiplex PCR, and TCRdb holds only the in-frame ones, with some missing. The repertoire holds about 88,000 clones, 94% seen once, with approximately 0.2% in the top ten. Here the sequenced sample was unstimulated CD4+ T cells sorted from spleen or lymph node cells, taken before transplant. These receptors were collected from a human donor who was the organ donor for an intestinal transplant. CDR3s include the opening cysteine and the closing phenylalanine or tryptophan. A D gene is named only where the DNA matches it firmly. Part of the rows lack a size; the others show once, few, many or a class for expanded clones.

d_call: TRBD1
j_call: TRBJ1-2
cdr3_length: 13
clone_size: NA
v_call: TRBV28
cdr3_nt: TGTGCCAGCAGGCCCTCCCCCCAGGGGGGGAACACCTTC
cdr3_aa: CASRPSPQGGNTF

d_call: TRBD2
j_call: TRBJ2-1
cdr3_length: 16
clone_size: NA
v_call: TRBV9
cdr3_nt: TGTGCCAGCAGCGTTGTAACTAGCGGGGGATACAATGAGCAGTTCTTC
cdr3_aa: CASSVVTSGGYNEQFF

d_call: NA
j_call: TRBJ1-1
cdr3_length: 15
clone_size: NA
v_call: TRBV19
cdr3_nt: TGTGCCAGCTCGACAGAAAATATCATGAACACTGAAGCTTTCTTT
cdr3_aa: CASSTENIMNTEAFF

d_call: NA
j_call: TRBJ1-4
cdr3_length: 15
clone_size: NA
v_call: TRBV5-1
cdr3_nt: TGCGCCAGCAGCTTGGAGGGGAACTTGAATGAAAAACTGTTTTTT
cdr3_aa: CASSLEGNLNEKLFF

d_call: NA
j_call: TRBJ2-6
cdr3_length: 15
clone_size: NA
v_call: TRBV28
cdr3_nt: TGTGCCAGCAGTTTAGCCAGGGCTGGGGCCAACGTCCTGACTTTC
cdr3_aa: CASSLARAGANVLTF

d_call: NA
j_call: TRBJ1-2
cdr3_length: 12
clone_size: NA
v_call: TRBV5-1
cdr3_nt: TGCGCCAGCAGCTTGGGAGGCTATGGCTACACCTTC
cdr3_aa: CASSLGGYGYTF

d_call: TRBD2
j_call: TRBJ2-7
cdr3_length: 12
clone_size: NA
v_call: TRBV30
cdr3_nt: TGTGCCTGGAGTGTAGCGGGGGTCGAGCAGTACTTC
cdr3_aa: CAWSVAGVEQYF

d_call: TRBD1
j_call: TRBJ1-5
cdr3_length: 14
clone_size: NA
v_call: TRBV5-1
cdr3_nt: TGCGCCAGCAGCCCCAATACAGGGGAGCAGCCCCAGCATTTT
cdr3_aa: CASSPNTGEQPQHF

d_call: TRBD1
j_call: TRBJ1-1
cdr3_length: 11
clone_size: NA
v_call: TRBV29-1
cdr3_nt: TGCAGCGTTGGACAGGGCACTGAAGCTTTCTTT
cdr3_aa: CSVGQGTEAFF

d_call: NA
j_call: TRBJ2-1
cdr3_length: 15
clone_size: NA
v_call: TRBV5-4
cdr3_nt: TGTGCCAGCAGCTCCATACAGGACCTCTACAATGAGCAGTTCTTC
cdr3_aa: CASSSIQDLYNEQFF

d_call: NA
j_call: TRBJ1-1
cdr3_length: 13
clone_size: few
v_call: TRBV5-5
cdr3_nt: TGTGCCAGCAGATCGGGACAGAACACTGAAGCTTTCTTT
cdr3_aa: CASRSGQNTEAFF

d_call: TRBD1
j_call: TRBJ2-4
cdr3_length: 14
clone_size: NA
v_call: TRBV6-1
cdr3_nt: TGTGCCAGCAGCAACGATTTTGGGGACAGCATTCAGTACTTC
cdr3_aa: CASSNDFGDSIQYF

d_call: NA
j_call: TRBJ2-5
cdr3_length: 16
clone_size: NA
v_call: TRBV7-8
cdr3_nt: TGTGCCAGCAGCCAAAGACTAGGCTCTCAAAAAGAGACCCAGTACTTC
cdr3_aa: CASSQRLGSQKETQYF

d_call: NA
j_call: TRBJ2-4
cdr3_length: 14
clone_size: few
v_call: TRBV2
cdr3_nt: TGTGCCAGCACCGATCGGCTCTCCAAAAACATTCAGTACTTC
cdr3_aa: CASTDRLSKNIQYF

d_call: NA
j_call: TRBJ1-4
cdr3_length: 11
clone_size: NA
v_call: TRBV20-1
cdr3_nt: TGCAGTGCGAAACGTAATGAAAAACTGTTTTTT
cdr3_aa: CSAKRNEKLFF

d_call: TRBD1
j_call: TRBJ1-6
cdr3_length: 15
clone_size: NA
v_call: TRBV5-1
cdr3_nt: TGCGCCAGCAGCTTGGCCTCTCAGGGGGTCTCACCCCTCCACTTT
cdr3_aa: CASSLASQGVSPLHF

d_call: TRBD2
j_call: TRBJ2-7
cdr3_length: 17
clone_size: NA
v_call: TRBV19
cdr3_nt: TGTGCCAGTAGTACTTCTAGCGGGGGGTCCAACTCCTACGAGCAGTACTTC
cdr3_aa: CASSTSSGGSNSYEQYF

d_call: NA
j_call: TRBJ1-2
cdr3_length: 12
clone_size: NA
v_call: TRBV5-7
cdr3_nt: TGTGCCAGCAGCTTGTACGCCTATGGCTACACCTTC
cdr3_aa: CASSLYAYGYTF

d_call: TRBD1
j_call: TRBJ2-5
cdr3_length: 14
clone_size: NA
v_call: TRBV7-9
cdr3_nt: TGTGCCAGCAGCTCGGGACAGTGGGAAGAGACCCAGTACTTC
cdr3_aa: CASSSGQWEETQYF

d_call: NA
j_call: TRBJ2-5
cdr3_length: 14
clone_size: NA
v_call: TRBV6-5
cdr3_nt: TGTGCCAGCAGTTACGATCGGGGGCGCATGACCCAGTACTTC
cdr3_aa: CASSYDRGRMTQYF

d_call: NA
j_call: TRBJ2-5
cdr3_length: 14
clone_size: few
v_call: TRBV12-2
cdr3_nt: TGTGCAAGTCGCTTAGAACAGGCCAACGAGACCCAGTACTTC
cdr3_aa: CASRLEQANETQYF

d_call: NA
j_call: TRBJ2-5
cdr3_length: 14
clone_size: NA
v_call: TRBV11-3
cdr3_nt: TGTGCCAGCAGCTTAATAGTGGGCCAAGAGACCCAGTACTTC
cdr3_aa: CASSLIVGQETQYF

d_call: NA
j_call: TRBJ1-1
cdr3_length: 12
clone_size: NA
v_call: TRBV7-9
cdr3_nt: TGTGCCAGCAGCTTAAATCAAGGCGAAGCTTTCTTT
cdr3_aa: CASSLNQGEAFF

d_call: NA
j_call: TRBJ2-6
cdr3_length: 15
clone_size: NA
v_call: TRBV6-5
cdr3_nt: TGTGCCAGCAGTTCCATCAGGTCGGGGGCCAACGTCCTGACTTTC
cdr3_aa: CASSSIRSGANVLTF

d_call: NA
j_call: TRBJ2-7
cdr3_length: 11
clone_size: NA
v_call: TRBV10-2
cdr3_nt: TGCGCCAGCAGTGCTTATCACGAGCAGTACTTC
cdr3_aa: CASSAYHEQYF

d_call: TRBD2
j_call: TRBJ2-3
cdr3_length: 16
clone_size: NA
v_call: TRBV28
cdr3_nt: TGTGCCAGCAGTTTAAAGGGGCTAGCGGAGGCAGATACGCAGTATTTT
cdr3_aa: CASSLKGLAEADTQYF

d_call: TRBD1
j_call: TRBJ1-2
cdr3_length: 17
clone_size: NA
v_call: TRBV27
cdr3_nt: TGTGCCAGCAAGCCGGGACAGGGGGTTTGGGTGGACTATGGCTACACCTTC
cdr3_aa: CASKPGQGVWVDYGYTF

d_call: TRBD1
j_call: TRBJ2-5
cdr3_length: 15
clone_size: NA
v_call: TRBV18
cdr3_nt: TGTGCCAGCTCACCAGGGACAGGGTATGAGGAGACCCAGTACTTC
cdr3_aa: CASSPGTGYEETQYF

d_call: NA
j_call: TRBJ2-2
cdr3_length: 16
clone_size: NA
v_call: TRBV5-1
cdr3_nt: TGCGCCAGCAGCTTGGGATTGACAGCGAACACCGGGGAGCTGTTTTTT
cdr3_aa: CASSLGLTANTGELFF

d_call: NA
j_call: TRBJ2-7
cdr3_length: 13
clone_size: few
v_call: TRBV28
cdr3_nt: TGTGCCAGCAGTCCTCATCAGTTACTGTGGCAGTACTTC
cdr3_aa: CASSPHQLLWQYF

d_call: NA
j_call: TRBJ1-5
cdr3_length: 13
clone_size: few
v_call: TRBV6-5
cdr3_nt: TGTGCCAGCAGTTATGATAGCAATCAGCCCCAGCATTTT
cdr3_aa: CASSYDSNQPQHF

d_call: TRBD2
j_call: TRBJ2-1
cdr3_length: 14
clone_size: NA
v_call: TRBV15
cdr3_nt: TGTGCCACCAGCAGAGGACTAGCCGGCAATGAGCAGTTCTTC
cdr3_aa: CATSRGLAGNEQFF

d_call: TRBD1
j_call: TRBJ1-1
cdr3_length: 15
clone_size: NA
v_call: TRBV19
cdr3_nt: TGTGCCAGTAGTATAGGTTGGGACAGGATAACTGAAGCTTTCTTT
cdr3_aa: CASSIGWDRITEAFF

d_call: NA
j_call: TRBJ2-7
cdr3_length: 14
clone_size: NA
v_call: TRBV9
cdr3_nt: TGTGCCAGCAGCCCCGGGGGACAGACCTACGAGCAGTACTTC
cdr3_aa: CASSPGGQTYEQYF

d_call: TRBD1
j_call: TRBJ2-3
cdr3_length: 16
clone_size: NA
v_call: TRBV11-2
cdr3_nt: TGTGCCAGCAGTCCTAGGGGGCTTATTAGCACAGATACGCAGTATTTT
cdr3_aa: CASSPRGLISTDTQYF

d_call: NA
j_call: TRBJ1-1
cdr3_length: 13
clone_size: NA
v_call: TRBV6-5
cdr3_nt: TGTGCCAGCAGTGAAGAAGTACGTACTGAAGCTTTCTTT
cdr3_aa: CASSEEVRTEAFF

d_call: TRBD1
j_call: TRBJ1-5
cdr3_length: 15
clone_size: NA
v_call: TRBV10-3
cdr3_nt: TGTGCCATCAGTAGGGACAGGGGCGAAGTGCAGCCCCAGCATTTT
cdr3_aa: CAISRDRGEVQPQHF

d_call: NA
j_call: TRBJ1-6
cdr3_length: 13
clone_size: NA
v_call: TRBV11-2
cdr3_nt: TGTGCCAGCAGCTTCGGGGGGCGCTCACCCCTCCACTTT
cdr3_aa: CASSFGGRSPLHF

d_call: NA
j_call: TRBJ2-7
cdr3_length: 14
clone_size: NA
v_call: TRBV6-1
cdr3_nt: TGTGCCAGCCGTATGGCAGACGGCTCCTACGAGCAGTACTTC
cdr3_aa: CASRMADGSYEQYF

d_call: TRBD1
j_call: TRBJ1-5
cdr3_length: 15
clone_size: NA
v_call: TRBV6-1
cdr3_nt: TGTGCCAGCACCACACAGGGGTTCAGCAATCAGCCCCAGCATTTT
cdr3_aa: CASTTQGFSNQPQHF

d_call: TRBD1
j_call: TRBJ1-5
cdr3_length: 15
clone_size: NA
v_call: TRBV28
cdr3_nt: TGTGCCAGCATCCTTCGGACAGGGGTGCAGCAGCCCCAGCATTTT
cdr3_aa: CASILRTGVQQPQHF

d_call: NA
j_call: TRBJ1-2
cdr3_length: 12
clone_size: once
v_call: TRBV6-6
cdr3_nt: TGTGCCAGCAGACAGGTGGTTGCTGGCTACACCTTC
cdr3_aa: CASRQVVAGYTF

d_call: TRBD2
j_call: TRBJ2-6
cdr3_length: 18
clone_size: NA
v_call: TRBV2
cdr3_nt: TGTGCCAGCAGTGACACCGGGGGGTGGTTCTCTGGGGCCAACGTCCTGACTTTC
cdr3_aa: CASSDTGGWFSGANVLTF

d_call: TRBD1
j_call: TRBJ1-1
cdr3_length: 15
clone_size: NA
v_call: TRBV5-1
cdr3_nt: TGCGCCAGCAGCCCGTCACAGGGGAGAAACACTGAAGCTTTCTTT
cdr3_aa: CASSPSQGRNTEAFF

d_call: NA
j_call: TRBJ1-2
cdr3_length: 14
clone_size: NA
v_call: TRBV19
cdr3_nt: TGTGCCAGTAGGCCCCCCGGGGGGGACTATGGCTACACCTTC
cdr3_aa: CASRPPGGDYGYTF

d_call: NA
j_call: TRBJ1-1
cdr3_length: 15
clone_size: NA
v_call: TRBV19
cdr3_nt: TGTGCCAGTAGTGGCGGGGGGGTGATGAACACTGAAGCTTTCTTT
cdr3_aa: CASSGGGVMNTEAFF